This T cell receptor beta chain stems from a study of CD8 T cells in Susac syndrome. Random hexamers served to reverse transcribe roughly 0.45 to 1 ug RNA. MiXCR was run by TCRdb on the immunoSEQ multiplex PCR reads, yielding one entry per CDR3 protein. The sample records 100,000 to 150,000 distinct CDR3 sequences, 80% to 95% being singletons. This CDR3 is 15 amino acids long. Trimming took 0 bases from V and 0 from J, leaving 7 bases between them. Per the germline V gene, CDR1 is SGHRS and CDR2 is YFSETQ. Sequenced: CD8+ T cells from PBMCs. This clonotype originated in a human donor with multiple sclerosis. This chain connects TRBV5-1 to TRBJ2-1; TRBD1 might be the D (5 bases). The CDR3 sequence is CASSLAGISYNEQFF. CDR3 sequence (DNA): TGCGCCAGCAGCTTGGCAGGGATCTCCTACAATGAGCAGTTCTTC.